One sample yielded the 11 T cell receptor beta chains listed below, sequenced in a study of cytomegalovirus exposure and HLA in healthy donors. Both 60 Vbeta primers and 13 Jbeta primers went into the PCR. Only in-frame clones appear in the TCRdb table, and some are missing; sequencing was by immunoSEQ multiplex PCR. There are 150,000 to 200,000 clones in the sample; 65% to 85% occur only once, and about 6.3% lies in the top ten. The sample was PBMCs. These receptors were obtained from a male donor in good health and CMV-seropositive.

This clone has a single count. DNA of the CDR3: TGTGCCAGCAGCCCGGGCTGGACAGGGGGCGCCGGTGGCTACACCTTC. This translates into CASSPGWTGGAGGYTF. V and J are TRBV7-2 and TRBJ1-2, with 11 bases aligning to TRBD1. Losses at the gene ends were 5 bases for V and 7 bases for J; bases not matched to a gene: 12. The CDR3 sequence is 16 residues long. Germline lookup yields CDR1 SGHTA and CDR2 FQGNSA.

Here the CDR3 reads CAWGLAGGLYEQYF. The CDR3 nucleotides are TGTGCCTGGGGACTAGCGGGAGGCCTCTACGAGCAGTACTTC. The genes are TRBV30 and TRBJ2-7; 14 bases agree with TRBD2. The CDR3 is 14 amino acids. Germline V gene data show CDR1 as GTSNPN and CDR2 as SVGIG (reference sequence). V was pared by 5 bases and J by 3 bases, with 3 bases of the junction left unmatched.

J is TRBJ1-1 and V is TRBV5-4; 10 positions match TRBD1. The CDR3 consists of 16 residues. Germline CDR1 reads SGHNT; CDR2 reads YYREEE (reference sequence). V lost 1 base to trimming and J lost 4 bases; unmatched junction nucleotides: 7. The CDR3 reads CASSLPRDRGGTEAFF. CDR3 DNA sequence: TGTGCCAGCAGCTTGCCCCGGGACAGGGGAGGCACTGAAGCTTTCTTT.

V is TRBV5-1 and J is TRBJ2-6; 7 bases agree with TRBD1. The V and J ends lost 3 bases and 4 bases, in that order; junction bases with no gene match: 4. Germline V gene data show CDR1 as SGHRS and CDR2 as YFSETQ. The CDR3 consists of 15 residues. The CDR3 bases are TGCGCCAGCAGCTCGACAGGGTCCGGGGCCAACGTCCTGACTTTC. Protein sequence: CASSSTGSGANVLTF.

The chain carries TRBV10-3 and TRBJ2-7; a weak D match, TRBD2 (6 bases). Per the germline V gene, CDR1 is ENHRY and CDR2 is SYGVKD. V lost 3 bases, J lost 0 bases, and 12 bases lay in between. The CDR3 sequence is 15 residues long. The CDR3: CAISEDRGASYEQYF. The CDR3 region has the DNA TGTGCCATCAGTGAAGATCGCGGGGCCTCCTACGAGCAGTACTTC.

This chain connects TRBV28 to TRBJ2-7; the match to TRBD2 covers 7 bases. After removal of 3 bases from V and 6 bases from J, the junction contained 8 bases not matched to a gene. The germline V gene encodes CDR1 MDHEN and CDR2 SYDVKM. The CDR3 sequence is 14 residues long. CDR3 coding DNA: TGTGCCAGCAGTTTTTCGAGCGGGAAAGGCGAGCAGTACTTC. Its protein is CASSFSSGKGEQYF. Combining the CDR3 with reference TRBV28 and TRBJ2-7 gives the whole variable domain DVKVTQSSRYLVKRTGEKVFLECVQDMDHENMFWYRQDPGLGLRLIYFSYDVKMKEKGDIPEGYSVSREKKERFSLILESASTNQTSMYLCASSFSSGKGEQYFGPGTRLTVT.

This chain connects TRBV6-6 to TRBJ1-2, with D possibly being TRBD1 (5 bases). Trimming left V 6 bases short and J 8 bases short, with 10 bases between. CDR3 size: 11 residues. CDR1 is MNHNY and CDR2 is SVGAGI in the germline V gene (reference sequence). The CDR3 coding sequence is TGTGCCAGCAGCCCGGGGGACGGCTACACCTTC. Translated, it gives CASSPGDGYTF.

This clone has a single count. The chain employs TRBV7-2 and TRBJ2-5; D not certain. This CDR3 is built from 13 residues. From germline, CDR1 is SGHTA and CDR2 FQGNSA. V was clipped by 5 bases and J by 3 bases, with 10 bases between them. CDR3 nucleotide sequence: TGTGCCAGCAGCCCCCCCTTAGAAGAGACCCAGTACTTC. It translates to CASSPPLEETQYF.

V usage is TRBV7-6 and J usage is TRBJ2-7; possibly TRBD1 for D (6 bases). The CDR3 consists of 14 residues. The ends were cut back, 5 bases at V and 1 base at J, with 12 bases in the middle. Germline loops: CDR1 SGHVS, CDR2 FNYEAQ. CDR3 DNA sequence: TGTGCCAGCAGCCTAGGGACAATTTCCTACGAGCAGTACTTC. The encoded protein is CASSLGTISYEQYF.

The rearrangement joins TRBV18 to TRBJ2-1, with a tentative D call TRBD1 (5 bases). The V gene's germline CDR1 is KGHSH and CDR2 LQKENI. There are 15 residues in the CDR3. The V end lost 6 bases, the J end lost 0 bases, and 12 bases lay between the germline ends. CDR3 sequence (DNA): TGTGCCAGCTCGCCCATTACAGGCTCCTACAATGAGCAGTTCTTC. It encodes CASSPITGSYNEQFF.

The J gene is TRBJ2-2, the V gene TRBV9, with TRBD2 matching over 14 bases. V lost 3 bases to trimming and J lost 8 bases; unmatched junction nucleotides: 3. Per germline, CDR1 SGDLS and CDR2 YYNGEE. The CDR3 is 15 residues long. CDR3 DNA: TGTGCCAGCAGCGCCCGACTAGCGGGAGGGGGGGAGCTGTTTTTT. This codes for CASSARLAGGGELFF.